The sequence of this T cell receptor beta chain was determined in a study of TIL therapy for anti-PD-1-resistant metastatic lung cancer. The wider study: Tumor harvest preceded PD-1/PD-L1 blockade, followed by nivolumab treatment. Median tumor PD-L1 proportion score was 5.5% to 6.5%. Half of patients were current or former smokers.

Time point defined: pre-treatment sample, taken before nivolumab and TIL therapy. Enrollment ran from 2017 to early 2020. Germline V lookup: CDR1 SGHDT, CDR2 YYEEEE. V shed 4 bases and J shed 8 bases, with 19 bases lying between them. This CDR3 contains 15 residues. This was the immunoSEQ v3 assay. Here immunoSEQ multiplex PCR was the method, and the copy in TCRdb shows in-frame clones only, minus some. The repertoire holds roughly 20,000 clones, approximately 70% seen once, with under 2.5% in the top ten. The clonotype originates from a person aged 25-85 years with non-small cell lung cancer. The chain recombines TRBV5-6 with TRBJ2-1; tentative D call: TRBD2 (6 bases). The source was blood, collected at baseline. The CDR3 DNA reads TGTGCCAGCAGCCGCGACGTGGGACTCAACGATGAGCAGTTCTTC. This translates into CASSRDVGLNDEQFF.